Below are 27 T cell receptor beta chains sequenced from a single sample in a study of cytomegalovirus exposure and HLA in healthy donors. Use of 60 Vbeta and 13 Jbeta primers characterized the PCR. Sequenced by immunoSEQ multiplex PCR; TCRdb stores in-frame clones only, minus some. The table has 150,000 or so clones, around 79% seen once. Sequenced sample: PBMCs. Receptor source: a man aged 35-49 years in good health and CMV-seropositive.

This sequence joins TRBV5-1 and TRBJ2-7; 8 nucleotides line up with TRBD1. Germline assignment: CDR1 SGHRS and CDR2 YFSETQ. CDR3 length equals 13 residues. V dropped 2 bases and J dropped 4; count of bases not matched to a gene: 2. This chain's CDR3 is CASSFQGAYEQYF. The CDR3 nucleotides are TGCGCCAGCAGCTTTCAGGGGGCGTACGAGCAGTACTTC. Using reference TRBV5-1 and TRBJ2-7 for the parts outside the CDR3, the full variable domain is KAGVTQTPRYLIKTRGQQVTLSCSPISGHRSVSWYQQTPGQGLQFLFEYFSETQRNKGNFPGRFSGRQFSNSRSEMNVSTLELGDSALYLCASSFQGAYEQYFGPGTRLTVT.

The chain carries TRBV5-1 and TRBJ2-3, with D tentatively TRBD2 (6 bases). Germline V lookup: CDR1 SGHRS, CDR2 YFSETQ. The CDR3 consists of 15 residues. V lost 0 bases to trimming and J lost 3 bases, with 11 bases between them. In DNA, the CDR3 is TGCGCCAGCAGCTTGGTTGTGGGAGGAACAGATACGCAGTATTTT. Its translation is CASSLVVGGTDTQYF.

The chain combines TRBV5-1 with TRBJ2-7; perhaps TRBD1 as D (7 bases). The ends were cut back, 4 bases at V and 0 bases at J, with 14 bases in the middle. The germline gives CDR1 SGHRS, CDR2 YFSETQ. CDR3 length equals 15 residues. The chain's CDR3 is CASSEQGGLSYEQYF. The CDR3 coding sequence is TGCGCCAGCAGCGAGCAGGGGGGACTCTCCTACGAGCAGTACTTC.

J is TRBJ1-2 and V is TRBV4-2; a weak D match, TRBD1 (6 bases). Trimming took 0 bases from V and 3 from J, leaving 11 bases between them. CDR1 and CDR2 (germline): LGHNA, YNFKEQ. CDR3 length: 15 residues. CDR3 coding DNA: TGTGCCAGCAGCCAAGATCCTCGGACAGACTATGGCTACACCTTC. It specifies CASSQDPRTDYGYTF.

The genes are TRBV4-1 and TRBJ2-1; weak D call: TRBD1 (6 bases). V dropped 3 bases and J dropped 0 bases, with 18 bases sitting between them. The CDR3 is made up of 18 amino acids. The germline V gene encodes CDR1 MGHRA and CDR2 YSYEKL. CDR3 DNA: TGCGCCAGCAGCCAGGGCCTTTTAGACAGGCGCTCCTACAATGAGCAGTTCTTC. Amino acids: CASSQGLLDRRSYNEQFF.

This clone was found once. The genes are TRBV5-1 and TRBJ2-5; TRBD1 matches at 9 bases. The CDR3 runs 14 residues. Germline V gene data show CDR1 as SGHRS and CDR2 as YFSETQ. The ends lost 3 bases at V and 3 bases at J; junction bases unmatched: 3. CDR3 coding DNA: TGCGCCAGCAGCTCACAGGGGGCAGAAGAGACCCAGTACTTC. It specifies CASSSQGAEETQYF.

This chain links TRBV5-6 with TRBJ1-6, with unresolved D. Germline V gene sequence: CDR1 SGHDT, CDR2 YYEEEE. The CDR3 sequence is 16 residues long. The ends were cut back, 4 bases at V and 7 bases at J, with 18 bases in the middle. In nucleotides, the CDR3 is TGTGCCAGCAGCCCATACGTCCCCGCGGGAAATTCACCCCTCCACTTT. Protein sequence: CASSPYVPAGNSPLHF.

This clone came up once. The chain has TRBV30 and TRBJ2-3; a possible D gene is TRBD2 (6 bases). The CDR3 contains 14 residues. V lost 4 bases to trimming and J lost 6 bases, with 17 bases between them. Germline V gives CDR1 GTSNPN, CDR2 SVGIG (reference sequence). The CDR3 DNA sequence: TGTGCCTGGACCTCTAGCGTTATCTCGGATACGCAGTATTTT. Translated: CAWTSSVISDTQYF.

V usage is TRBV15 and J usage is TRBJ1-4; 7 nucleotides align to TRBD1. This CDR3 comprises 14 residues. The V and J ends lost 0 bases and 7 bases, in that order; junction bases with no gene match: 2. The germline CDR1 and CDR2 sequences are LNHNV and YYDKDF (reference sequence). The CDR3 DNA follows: TGTGCCACCAGCAGAGATGGGACAGCTGAAAAACTGTTTTTT. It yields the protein CATSRDGTAEKLFF.

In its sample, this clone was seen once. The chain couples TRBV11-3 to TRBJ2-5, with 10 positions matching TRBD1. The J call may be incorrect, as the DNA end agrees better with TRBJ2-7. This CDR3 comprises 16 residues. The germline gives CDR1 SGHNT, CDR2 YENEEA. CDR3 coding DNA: TGTGCCAGCAGCTTAGATTGGACAGGGGGCTCCTACGAGCAGTACTTC. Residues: CASSLDWTGGSYEQYF.

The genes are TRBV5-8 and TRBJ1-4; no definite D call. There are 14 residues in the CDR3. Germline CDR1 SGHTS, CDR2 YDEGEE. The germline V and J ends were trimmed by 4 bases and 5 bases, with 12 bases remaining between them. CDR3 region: CASSPGGWNEKLFF. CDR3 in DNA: TGTGCCAGCAGCCCGGGAGGATGGAATGAAAAACTGTTTTTT. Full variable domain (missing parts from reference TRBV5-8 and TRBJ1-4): EAGVTQSPTHLIKTRGQQATLRCSPISGHTSVYWYQQALGLGLQFLLWYDEGEERNRGNFPPRFSGRQFPNYSSELNVNALELEDSALYLCASSPGGWNEKLFFGSGTQLSVL.

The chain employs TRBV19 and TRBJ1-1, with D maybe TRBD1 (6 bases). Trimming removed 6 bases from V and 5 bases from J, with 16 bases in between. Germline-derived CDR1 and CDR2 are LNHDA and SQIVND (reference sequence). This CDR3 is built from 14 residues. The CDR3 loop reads CASSSVGAGTEAFF. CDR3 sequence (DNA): TGTGCCAGTAGCTCAGTGGGGGCAGGTACTGAAGCTTTCTTT. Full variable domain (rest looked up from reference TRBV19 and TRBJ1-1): DGGITQSPKYLFRKEGQNVTLSCEQNLNHDAMYWYRQDPGQGLRLIYYSQIVNDFQKGDIAEGYSVSREKKESFPLTVTSAQKNPTAFYLCASSSVGAGTEAFFGQGTRLTVV.

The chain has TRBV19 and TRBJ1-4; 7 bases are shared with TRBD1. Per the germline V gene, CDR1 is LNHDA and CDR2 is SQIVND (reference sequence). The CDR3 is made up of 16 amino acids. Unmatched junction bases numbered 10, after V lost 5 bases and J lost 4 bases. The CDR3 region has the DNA TGTGCCAGTAGTCCCACCTCCCGACAGGGTAATGAAAAACTGTTTTTT. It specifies CASSPTSRQGNEKLFF.

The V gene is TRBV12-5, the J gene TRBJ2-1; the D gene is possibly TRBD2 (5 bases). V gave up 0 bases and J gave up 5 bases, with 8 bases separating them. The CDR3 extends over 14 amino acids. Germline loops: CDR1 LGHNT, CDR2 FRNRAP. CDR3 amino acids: CASGLVPGNNEQFF. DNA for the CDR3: TGTGCTAGTGGTTTGGTACCCGGGAACAATGAGCAGTTCTTC.

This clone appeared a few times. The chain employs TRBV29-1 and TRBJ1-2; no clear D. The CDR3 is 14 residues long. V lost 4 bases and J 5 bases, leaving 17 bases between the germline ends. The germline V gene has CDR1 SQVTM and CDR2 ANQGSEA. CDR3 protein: CSVVVTGSEYGYTF. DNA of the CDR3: TGCAGCGTTGTAGTGACGGGATCAGAGTATGGCTACACCTTC.

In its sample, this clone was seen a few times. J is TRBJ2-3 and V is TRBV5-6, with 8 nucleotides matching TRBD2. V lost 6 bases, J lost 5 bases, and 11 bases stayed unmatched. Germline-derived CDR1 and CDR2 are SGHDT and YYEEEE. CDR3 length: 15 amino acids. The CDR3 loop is CASTPFTGGRDTQYF. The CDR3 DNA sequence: TGTGCCAGCACCCCCTTCACGGGAGGGAGAGATACGCAGTATTTT. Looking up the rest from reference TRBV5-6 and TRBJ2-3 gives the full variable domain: DAGVTQSPTHLIKTRGQQVTLRCSPKSGHDTVSWYQQALGQGPQFIFQYYEEEERQRGNFPDRFSGHQFPNYSSELNVNALLLGDSALYLCASTPFTGGRDTQYFGPGTRLTVL.

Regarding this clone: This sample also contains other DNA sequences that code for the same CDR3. Here the CDR3 DNA reads TGTGCCAGCAGCGGGGGGGACAGGGCGGATACGCAGTATTTT. It specifies CASSGGDRADTQYF. The V and J genes are TRBV5-4 and TRBJ2-3; 9 bases align to TRBD1. The CDR3 is 14 amino acids. The junction had 6 bases not matched to a gene; V was cut back by 4 bases and J by 6 bases. Germline V lookup: CDR1 SGHNT, CDR2 YYREEE (reference sequence).

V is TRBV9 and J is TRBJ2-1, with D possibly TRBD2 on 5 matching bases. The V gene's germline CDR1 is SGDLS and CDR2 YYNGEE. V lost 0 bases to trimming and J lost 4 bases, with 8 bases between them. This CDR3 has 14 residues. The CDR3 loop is CASSVDGEYNEQFF. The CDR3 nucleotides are TGTGCCAGCAGCGTAGATGGGGAGTACAATGAGCAGTTCTTC.

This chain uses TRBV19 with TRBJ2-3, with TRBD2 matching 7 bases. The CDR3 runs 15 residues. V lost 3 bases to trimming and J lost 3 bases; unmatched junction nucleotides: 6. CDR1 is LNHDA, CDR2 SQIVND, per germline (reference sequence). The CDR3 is CASSIASGRTDTQYF. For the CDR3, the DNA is TGTGCCAGTAGTATCGCTAGCGGTCGGACAGATACGCAGTATTTT. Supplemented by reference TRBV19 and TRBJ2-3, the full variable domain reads DGGITQSPKYLFRKEGQNVTLSCEQNLNHDAMYWYRQDPGQGLRLIYYSQIVNDFQKGDIAEGYSVSREKKESFPLTVTSAQKNPTAFYLCASSIASGRTDTQYFGPGTRLTVL.

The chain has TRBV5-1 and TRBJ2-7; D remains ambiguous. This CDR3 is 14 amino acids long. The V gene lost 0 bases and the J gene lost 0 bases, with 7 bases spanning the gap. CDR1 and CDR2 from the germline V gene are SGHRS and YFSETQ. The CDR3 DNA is TGCGCCAGCAGCTTGGACAGCCTCTCCTACGAGCAGTACTTC. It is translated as CASSLDSLSYEQYF.

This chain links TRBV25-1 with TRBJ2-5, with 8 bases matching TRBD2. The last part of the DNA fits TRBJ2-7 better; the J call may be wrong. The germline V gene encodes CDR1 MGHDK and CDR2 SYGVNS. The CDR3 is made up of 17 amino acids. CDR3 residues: CASSDLGAGAHLDEQYF. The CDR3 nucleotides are TGTGCCAGCAGTGATCTCGGAGCGGGAGCGCATTTGGACGAGCAGTACTTC.

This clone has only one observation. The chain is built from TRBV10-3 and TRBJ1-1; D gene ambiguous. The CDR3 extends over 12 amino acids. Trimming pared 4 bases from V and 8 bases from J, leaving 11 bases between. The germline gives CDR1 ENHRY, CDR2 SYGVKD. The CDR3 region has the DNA TGTGCCATCAGTGTGGGAGGGTCCGAAGCTTTCTTT. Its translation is CAISVGGSEAFF.

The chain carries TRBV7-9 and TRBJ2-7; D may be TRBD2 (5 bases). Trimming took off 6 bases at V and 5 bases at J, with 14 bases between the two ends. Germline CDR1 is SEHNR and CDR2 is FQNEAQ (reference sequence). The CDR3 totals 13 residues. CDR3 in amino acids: CASSSGTLHEQYF. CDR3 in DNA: TGTGCCAGCAGTTCGGGAACCCTTCACGAGCAGTACTTC.

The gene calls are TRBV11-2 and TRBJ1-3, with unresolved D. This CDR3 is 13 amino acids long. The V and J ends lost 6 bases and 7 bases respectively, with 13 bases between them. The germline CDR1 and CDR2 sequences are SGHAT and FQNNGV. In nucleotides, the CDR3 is TGTGCCAGCAGACTTAGCTCTTGGAACACCATATATTTT. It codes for CASRLSSWNTIYF.

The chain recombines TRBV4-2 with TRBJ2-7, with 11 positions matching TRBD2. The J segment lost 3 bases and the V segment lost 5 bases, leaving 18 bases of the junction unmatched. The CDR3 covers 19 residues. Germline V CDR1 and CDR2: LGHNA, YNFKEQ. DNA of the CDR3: TGTGCCAGCAGCTATACGACAGGGGGTAGCGGGAGGGCCTTCTACGAGCAGTACTTC. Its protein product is CASSYTTGGSGRAFYEQYF.

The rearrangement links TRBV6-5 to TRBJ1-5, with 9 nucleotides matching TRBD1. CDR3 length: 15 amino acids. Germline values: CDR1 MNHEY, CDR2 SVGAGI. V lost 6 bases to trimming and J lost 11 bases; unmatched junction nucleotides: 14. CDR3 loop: CASSLGTGISGTQHF. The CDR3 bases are TGTGCCAGCAGCCTTGGGACAGGGATCAGTGGGACCCAGCATTTT.

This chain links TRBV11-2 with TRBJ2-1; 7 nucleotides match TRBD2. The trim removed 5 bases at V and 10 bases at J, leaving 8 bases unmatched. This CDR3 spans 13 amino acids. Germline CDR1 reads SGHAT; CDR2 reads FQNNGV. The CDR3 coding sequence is TGTGCCAGCAGCCCAAGCGCGGGAGACGAGCAGTTCTTC. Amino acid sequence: CASSPSAGDEQFF.